These 27 T cell receptor beta chains originate from one sample sequenced in a study of T cell responses to AZD1222 COVID-19 vaccine. Here immunoSEQ multiplex PCR was the method, and the copy in TCRdb shows in-frame clones only, minus some. This sample yields 130,000 or so clones, of which 80% to 95% are seen a single time; around 1.9% belongs to the top ten. Specimen: peripheral blood, collected 28 days after the second AZD1222 dose. The receptors derive from an adult who received the AZD1222 COVID-19 vaccine.

The chain couples TRBV5-1 to TRBJ1-1; the D gene is possibly TRBD1 (5 bases). Germline V CDR1 and CDR2: SGHRS, YFSETQ. The length of the CDR3 is 14 residues. The ends were cut back, 6 bases at V and 0 bases at J, with 12 bases in the middle. In DNA, the CDR3 is TGCGCCAGCAAATGGGGGTTGGTGAACACTGAAGCTTTCTTT. Protein sequence: CASKWGLVNTEAFF.

This sequence joins TRBV12-3 or TRBV12-4 and TRBJ1-2, with D possibly being TRBD1 (5 bases). Trimming stripped 7 bases from V and 8 bases from J, with 11 bases between. The CDR3 loop spans 11 amino acids. The CDR3, as DNA: TGTGCCAGCACTTCAGGGAGCGGCTACACCTTC. This encodes CASTSGSGYTF.

The chain links TRBV18 to TRBJ1-1, with D possibly being TRBD1 (6 bases). The CDR3 is 15 amino acids. V lost 2 bases and J lost 5, with 15 bases in between. CDR1 is KGHSH, CDR2 LQKENI, per germline. In nucleotides, the CDR3 is TGTGCCAGCTCACCATCGGGGGCAGGAGGAACTGAAGCTTTCTTT. It codes for CASSPSGAGGTEAFF.

The chain uses TRBV19 and TRBJ2-1; TRBD2 agrees at 12 bases. V lost 3 bases and J lost 6; bases outside the gene matches: 6. The CDR3 consists of 16 residues. Per the germline V gene, CDR1 is LNHDA and CDR2 is SQIVND (reference sequence). The CDR3 loop is CASSIQTSGSLNEQFF. In DNA, the CDR3 is TGTGCCAGTAGTATCCAGACTAGCGGGAGCCTCAATGAGCAGTTCTTC.

J is TRBJ1-2 and V is TRBV11-2; 7 bases agree with TRBD1. The ends lost 5 bases at V and 4 bases at J; junction bases unmatched: 7. CDR3 length: 14 amino acids. CDR1 SGHAT and CDR2 FQNNGV come from the germline V gene. The CDR3 is CASSRQGQRYGYTF. The CDR3 bases are TGTGCCAGCAGCCGCCAGGGACAGCGCTATGGCTACACCTTC.

The rearrangement joins TRBV11-2 to TRBJ2-1, with a possible D match to TRBD2 (5 bases). This CDR3 has 16 amino acids. V lost 0 bases and J lost 4, with 13 bases in between. The germline gives CDR1 SGHAT, CDR2 FQNNGV. CDR3 protein: CASSLDQDSAYNEQFF. DNA of the CDR3: TGTGCCAGCAGCTTAGATCAGGATAGCGCTTACAATGAGCAGTTCTTC.

The chain couples TRBV3-1 (or the pseudogene TRBV3-2) to TRBJ1-6; no definite D call. Germline CDR1 reads LGHDT; CDR2 reads YNNKEL (reference sequence). The CDR3 extends over 12 amino acids. Trimming removed 1 base at V and 17 bases at J, with 12 bases between. CDR3 nucleotides: TGTGCCAGCAGCCAAGGGGCAGCCCTAATCCACTTT. It is translated as CASSQGAALIHF.

Written as DNA, the CDR3 is TGCGCCAGCAGCTTGGCCGACGTTAATGAGCAGTTCTTC. Residues: CASSLADVNEQFF. The chain carries TRBV5-1 and TRBJ2-1; no definite D call. This CDR3 is 13 amino acids long. Germline CDR1 SGHRS, CDR2 YFSETQ. V lost 0 bases to trimming and J lost 7 bases, with 8 bases between them.

The chain uses TRBV28 and TRBJ1-6, with D possibly matching TRBD1 (5 bases). Per germline, CDR1 MDHEN and CDR2 SYDVKM. Trimming cost V 6 bases and J 6 bases, with 12 bases left between them. The CDR3 is made up of 14 amino acids. The CDR3 region has the DNA TGTGCCAGCAGGGGGACGAGTTTTAATTCACCCCTCCACTTT. Protein product: CASRGTSFNSPLHF.

The CDR3 spells CASSEMGYGYTF. CDR3 sequence (DNA): TGTGCCAGCAGTGAAATGGGTTATGGCTACACCTTC. V gene TRBV2 combines with J gene TRBJ1-2; D not certain. The CDR3 totals 12 residues. With 2 bases removed from V and 5 bases from J, the gap between germline ends came to 6 bases. The germline gives CDR1 SNHLY, CDR2 FYNNEI.

This clone was picked up a small number of times. The genes are TRBV6-5 and TRBJ2-5; either TRBD1 or TRBD2 may supply D (5 bases each). Germline loops: CDR1 MNHEY, CDR2 SVGAGI. Trimming removed 0 bases at V and 10 bases at J, with 15 bases between. CDR3 size: 14 residues. CDR3 residues: CASSYSMGPKSQYF. CDR3 coding DNA: TGTGCCAGCAGTTACTCGATGGGACCAAAGAGCCAGTACTTC.

This chain joins TRBV9 and TRBJ1-1; tentative D call: TRBD1 (6 bases). Between the trimmed V and J ends, which lost 0 bases and 8 bases, there was a span of 17 bases. The germline V gene has CDR1 SGDLS and CDR2 YYNGEE. CDR3 length: 15 residues. The CDR3 reads CASSVGLGGTPEAFF. CDR3 in DNA: TGTGCCAGCAGCGTAGGGCTGGGGGGCACCCCGGAAGCTTTCTTT.

This clone was recorded a few times. This chain joins TRBV11-2 and TRBJ1-2; 9 nucleotides agree with TRBD1. The length of the CDR3 is 15 residues. V was pared by 2 bases and J by 8 bases, with 9 bases of the junction left unmatched. Per germline, CDR1 SGHAT and CDR2 FQNNGV. The CDR3 loop is CASSLNAGQGGGYTF. Here the CDR3 DNA reads TGTGCCAGCAGCTTAAATGCGGGACAGGGTGGCGGCTACACCTTC.

The rearrangement uses TRBV30 and TRBJ1-1, with TRBD1 matching 11 bases. The V and J ends lost 7 bases and 0 bases, in that order; junction bases with no gene match: 4. The CDR3 is 14 amino acids. CDR1 is GTSNPN and CDR2 is SVGIG in the germline V gene (reference sequence). The CDR3 DNA reads TGTGCCTTAGGACAGGGGGCATTGAACACTGAAGCTTTCTTT. It yields the protein CALGQGALNTEAFF. Full variable domain (remainder filled in from reference TRBV30 and TRBJ1-1): SQTIHQWPATLVQPVGSPLSLECTVEGTSNPNLYWYRQAAGRGLQLLFYSVGIGQISSEVPQNLSASRPQDRQFILSSKKLLLSDSGFYLCALGQGALNTEAFFGQGTRLTVV.

This clone appeared a single time. V is TRBV7-9 and J is TRBJ2-1; D uncertain. There are 14 residues in the CDR3. Per the germline V gene, CDR1 is SEHNR and CDR2 is FQNEAQ (reference sequence). Trimming removed 2 bases at V and 5 bases at J, with 10 bases between. The CDR3 nucleotides read TGTGCCAGCAGCTTAATTACATTGAACAATGAGCAGTTCTTC. Its protein product is CASSLITLNNEQFF. The full variable domain, its missing parts supplied by reference TRBV7-9 and TRBJ2-1, is DTGVSQNPRHKITKRGQNVTFRCDPISEHNRLYWYRQTLGQGPEFLTYFQNEAQLEKSRLLSDRFSAERPKGSFSTLEIQRTEQGDSAMYLCASSLITLNNEQFFGPGTRLTVL.

V is TRBV9 and J is TRBJ2-2; 8 bases fit TRBD1. CDR1 and CDR2 (germline): SGDLS, YYNGEE. V lost 0 bases to trimming and J lost 4 bases; unmatched junction nucleotides: 5. The CDR3 has 16 amino acids. The CDR3 loop is CASSVGPGGFTGELFF. CDR3 nucleotide sequence: TGTGCCAGCAGCGTAGGGCCAGGGGGCTTCACCGGGGAGCTGTTTTTT.

The chain has TRBV18 and TRBJ2-1; 10 bases agree with TRBD1. Germline V gene lookup returns CDR1 KGHSH and CDR2 LQKENI. V lost 3 bases, J lost 4 bases, and 12 bases stayed unmatched. The CDR3 is 18 amino acids. CDR3 coding DNA: TGTGCCAGCTCACCTCGAGGAGCCGGGACAGGGGCGTACAATGAGCAGTTCTTC. Translating gives CASSPRGAGTGAYNEQFF.

The chain links TRBV29-1 to TRBJ1-1, with 7 positions matching TRBD1. The CDR3 consists of 16 residues. The J segment lost 6 bases and the V segment lost 0 bases, leaving 13 bases of the junction unmatched. Germline CDR1 is SQVTM and CDR2 is ANQGSEA. Here the CDR3 DNA reads TGCAGCGTTGAAGATCGGGAACAGGGGCATGGCGCTGAAGCTTTCTTT. This sequence encodes CSVEDREQGHGAEAFF.

The chain carries TRBV4-1 and TRBJ1-2; no definite D call. The V end lost 2 bases, the J end lost 0 bases, and 13 bases lay between the germline ends. Germline V gene sequence: CDR1 MGHRA, CDR2 YSYEKL. This CDR3 comprises 16 residues. The CDR3 sequence: CASSQPTHRPNYGYTF. In DNA, the CDR3 is TGCGCCAGCAGCCAACCGACACACCGCCCTAACTATGGCTACACCTTC.

V and J are TRBV29-1 and TRBJ1-2, with no clear D. V shed 1 base and J shed 2 bases, with 14 bases lying between them. Germline V gene data show CDR1 as SQVTM and CDR2 as ANQGSEA. This CDR3 region has 15 residues. CDR3 amino acids: CSVEVVATRNYGYTF. Written as DNA, the CDR3 is TGCAGCGTTGAAGTTGTGGCGACACGGAACTATGGCTACACCTTC.

The gene calls are TRBV5-4 and TRBJ1-5; D not resolved. Trimming pared 0 bases from V and 3 bases from J, leaving 7 bases between. Germline V gene data show CDR1 as SGHNT and CDR2 as YYREEE (reference sequence). This CDR3 is 14 amino acids long. The CDR3 protein is CASSLDGFNQPQHF. The CDR3 DNA reads TGTGCCAGCAGCTTGGACGGGTTCAATCAGCCCCAGCATTTT.

Concerning this clone itself: A read error may produce the germline difference seen at one junction end. The chain joins TRBV6-4 to TRBJ1-4; D possibly corresponds to TRBD1 (5 bases). Germline V lookup: CDR1 MRHNA, CDR2 SNTAGT. The CDR3 sequence is 13 residues long. The CDR3 reads CATSSGPDEKLFF. CDR3 DNA sequence: TGTGCCACCAGTTCGGGGCCGGATGAAAAACTGTTTTTT.

The chain has TRBV12-3 or TRBV12-4 and TRBJ1-5; D gene ambiguous. V lost 1 base, J lost 4 bases, and 5 bases lay in between. The CDR3 spans 13 residues. In DNA form, the CDR3 reads TGTGCCAGCAGTTTAGACCAAAATCAGCCCCAGCATTTT. Its protein product is CASSLDQNQPQHF.

In this sample, this clone turned up once. The V call is TRBV10-3, the J call TRBJ1-1; the match to TRBD1 covers 9 bases. Germline V gene lookup returns CDR1 ENHRY and CDR2 SYGVKD. The CDR3 has 13 amino acids. The junction had 5 bases not matched to a gene; V was cut back by 7 bases and J by 5 bases. Written as DNA, the CDR3 is TGTGCCATCACCACAGGGACAGGGACTGAAGCTTTCTTT. It yields the protein CAITTGTGTEAFF.

This chain connects TRBV2 to TRBJ1-2, with TRBD1 identical over 8 bases. This CDR3 has 14 amino acids. The trim removed 7 bases at V and 3 bases at J, leaving 7 bases unmatched. From germline, CDR1 is SNHLY and CDR2 FYNNEI. CDR3 region: CASNEQGEYYGYTF. CDR3 nucleotides: TGTGCCAGCAACGAACAGGGGGAATACTATGGCTACACCTTC.

The genes are TRBV6-5 and TRBJ2-1, with 12 bases that match TRBD2. CDR3 length: 14 residues. V shed 9 bases and J 4 bases; nucleotides not matched to a gene: 4. Germline CDR1 reads MNHEY; CDR2 reads SVGAGI. The CDR3 nucleotides are TGTGCCAGTTCTAGCGGGGGGGCTTACAATGAGCAGTTCTTC. Its translation: CASSSGGAYNEQFF.

The chain has TRBV4-3 and TRBJ1-5; D not certain. Germline lookup yields CDR1 LGHNA and CDR2 YSLEER. The CDR3 is 13 amino acids. Trimming shortened V by 9 bases and J by 4 bases, and 13 bases separated the two germline ends. CDR3 sequence (DNA): TGCGCCAGTAGCGGGTCCTTAAATCAGCCCCAGCATTTT. This encodes CASSGSLNQPQHF.